This T cell receptor (beta chain) was documented in a study of T cell repertoires in cytomegalovirus infection. Whole-study context: CMV epitopes, recently identified HLA-C-restricted and well-studied HLA-B-restricted, were used. Public TCR beta signature analysis indicated the presence of both CMV infection and matching HLA type.

Turning to this clonotype: Its antigen is unknown.

Trimming pared 3 bases from V and 0 bases from J, leaving 8 bases between. There are 15 residues in the CDR3. Looked up from germline, CDR1 is LGHNA and CDR2 is YSLEER. TCRdb independently ran MiXCR on the reads; one entry per CDR3 protein. This table has approximately 110,000 distinct CDR3 sequences, 30% to 35% appearing once. The receptor was isolated from a human donor in good health (CMV status not recorded). Some clones in this sample may be carry-over from other donors' samples. The chain is built from TRBV4-3 and TRBJ1-4; no clear D. The input for sequencing was CD8+ T cells from cultured PBMCs, taken from culture after CMV antigen stimulation. The CDR3 spells CASSQEDATNEKLFF. As DNA, the CDR3 is TGCGCCAGCAGCCAGGAAGACGCAACTAATGAAAAACTGTTTTTT.